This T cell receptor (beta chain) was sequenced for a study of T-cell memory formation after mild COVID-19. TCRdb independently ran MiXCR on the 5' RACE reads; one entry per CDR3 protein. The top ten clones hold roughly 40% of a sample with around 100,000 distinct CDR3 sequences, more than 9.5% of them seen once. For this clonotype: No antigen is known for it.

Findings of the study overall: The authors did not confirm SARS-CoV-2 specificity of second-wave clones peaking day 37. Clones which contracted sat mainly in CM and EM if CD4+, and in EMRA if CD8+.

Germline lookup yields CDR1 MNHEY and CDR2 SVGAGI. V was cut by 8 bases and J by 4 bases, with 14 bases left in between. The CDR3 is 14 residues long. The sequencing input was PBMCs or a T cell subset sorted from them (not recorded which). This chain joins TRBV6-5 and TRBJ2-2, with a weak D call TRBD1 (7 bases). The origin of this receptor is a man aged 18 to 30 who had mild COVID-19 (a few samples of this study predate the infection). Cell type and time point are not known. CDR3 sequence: CASRGQEGTGELFF. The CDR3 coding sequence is TGTGCCAGCCGAGGACAGGAGGGCACCGGGGAGCTGTTTTTT.